The T cell receptor beta chain described here comes from a study of shared clonotypes between healthy human individuals. V was pared by 4 bases and J by 4 bases, with 17 bases between. CDR1 and CDR2 (germline): MNHEY, SMNVEV (reference sequence). CDR3 size: 15 residues. Only in-frame clones appear in the TCRdb table, and some are missing; sequencing was by immunoSEQ multiplex PCR. The table has just over 2,000,000 clones, around 95% seen once. The chain links TRBV27 to TRBJ2-7; D tentatively reads TRBD1 or TRBD2 (6 bases each). Sequenced sample: naive CD4+ T cells sorted from blood. Subset indicated: CD45RA+ positively selected. The TCR was taken from a man between 18 and 35 years old in good health. CDR3 sequence: CASSSRRDTKYEQYF. The DNA for the CDR3 is TGTGCCAGCAGTTCTCGGCGGGACACCAAATACGAGCAGTACTTC.